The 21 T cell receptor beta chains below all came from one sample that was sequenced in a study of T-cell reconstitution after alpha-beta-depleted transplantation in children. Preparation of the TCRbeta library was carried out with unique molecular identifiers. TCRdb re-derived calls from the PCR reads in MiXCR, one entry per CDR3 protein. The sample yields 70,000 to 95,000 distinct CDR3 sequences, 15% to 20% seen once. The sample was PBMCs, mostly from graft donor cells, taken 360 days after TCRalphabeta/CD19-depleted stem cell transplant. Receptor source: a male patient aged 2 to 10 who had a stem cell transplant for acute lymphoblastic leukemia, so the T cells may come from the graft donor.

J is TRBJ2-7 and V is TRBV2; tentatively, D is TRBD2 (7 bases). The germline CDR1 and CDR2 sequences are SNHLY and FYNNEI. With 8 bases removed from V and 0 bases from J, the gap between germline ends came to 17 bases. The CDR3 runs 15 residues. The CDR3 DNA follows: TGTGCCAGCCAGAAGGAGGGGGGGAGCTCCTACGAGCAGTACTTC. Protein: CASQKEGGSSYEQYF.

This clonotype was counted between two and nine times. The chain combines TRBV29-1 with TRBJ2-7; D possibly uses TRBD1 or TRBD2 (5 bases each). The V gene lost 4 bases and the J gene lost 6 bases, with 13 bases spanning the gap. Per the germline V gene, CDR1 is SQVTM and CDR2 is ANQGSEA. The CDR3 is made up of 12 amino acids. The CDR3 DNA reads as TGCAGCGTTGCCAGGGCTGGAGGCGAGCAGTACTTC. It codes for CSVARAGGEQYF.

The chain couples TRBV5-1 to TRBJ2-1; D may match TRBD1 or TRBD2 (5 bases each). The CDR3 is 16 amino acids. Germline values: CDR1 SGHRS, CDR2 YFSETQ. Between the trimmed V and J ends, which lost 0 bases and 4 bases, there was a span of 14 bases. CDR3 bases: TGCGCCAGCAGCTTGGGTGGGACCGGGGTTTACAATGAGCAGTTCTTC. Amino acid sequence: CASSLGGTGVYNEQFF.

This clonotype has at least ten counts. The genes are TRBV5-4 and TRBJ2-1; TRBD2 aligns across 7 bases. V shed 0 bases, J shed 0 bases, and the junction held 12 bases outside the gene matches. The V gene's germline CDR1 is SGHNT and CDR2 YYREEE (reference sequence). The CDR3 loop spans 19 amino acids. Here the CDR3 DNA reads TGTGCCAGCAGCTTGGTCGGGCTGGAGCGGGAACGCTCCTACAATGAGCAGTTCTTC. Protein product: CASSLVGLERERSYNEQFF.

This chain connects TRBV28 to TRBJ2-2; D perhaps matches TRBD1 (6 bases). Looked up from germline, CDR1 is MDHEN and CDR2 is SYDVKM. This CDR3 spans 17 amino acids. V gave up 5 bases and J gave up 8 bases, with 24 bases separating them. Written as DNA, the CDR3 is TGTGCCAGCAGTCCAATTATCCCCCACAGGGTAGATGGGGAGCTGTTTTTT. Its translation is CASSPIIPHRVDGELFF.

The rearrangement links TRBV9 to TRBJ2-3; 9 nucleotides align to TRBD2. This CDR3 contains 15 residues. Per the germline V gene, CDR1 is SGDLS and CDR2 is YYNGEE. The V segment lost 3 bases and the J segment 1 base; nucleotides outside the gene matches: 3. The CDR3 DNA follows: TGTGCCAGCAGCGGGCTAGCGGGACGCACAGATACGCAGTATTTT. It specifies CASSGLAGRTDTQYF.

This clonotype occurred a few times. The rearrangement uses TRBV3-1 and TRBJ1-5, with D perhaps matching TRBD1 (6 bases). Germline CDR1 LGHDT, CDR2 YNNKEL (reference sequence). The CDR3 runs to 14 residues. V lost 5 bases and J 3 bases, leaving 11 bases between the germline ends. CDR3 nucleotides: TGTGCCAGCAGCTTCAGGGGCCCCAATCAGCCCCAGCATTTT. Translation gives CASSFRGPNQPQHF. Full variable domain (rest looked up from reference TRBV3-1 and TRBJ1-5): DTAVSQTPKYLVTQMGNDKSIKCEQNLGHDTMYWYKQDSKKFLKIMFSYNNKELIINETVPNRFSPKSPDKAHLNLHINSLELGDSAVYFCASSFRGPNQPQHFGDGTRLSIL.

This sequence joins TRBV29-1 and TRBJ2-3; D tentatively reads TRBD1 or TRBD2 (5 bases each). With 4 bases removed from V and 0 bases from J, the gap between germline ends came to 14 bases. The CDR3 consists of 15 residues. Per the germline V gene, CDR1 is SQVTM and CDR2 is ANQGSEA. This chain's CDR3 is CSVVSGTRSTDTQYF. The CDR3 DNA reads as TGCAGCGTTGTTTCCGGGACCCGGAGCACAGATACGCAGTATTTT.

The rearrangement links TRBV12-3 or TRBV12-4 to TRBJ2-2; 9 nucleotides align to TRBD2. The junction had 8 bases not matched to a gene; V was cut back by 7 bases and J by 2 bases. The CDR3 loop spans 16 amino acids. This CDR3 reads CASTFLAGINTGELFF. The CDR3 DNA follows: TGTGCCAGCACATTCCTAGCGGGAATTAACACCGGGGAGCTGTTTTTT.

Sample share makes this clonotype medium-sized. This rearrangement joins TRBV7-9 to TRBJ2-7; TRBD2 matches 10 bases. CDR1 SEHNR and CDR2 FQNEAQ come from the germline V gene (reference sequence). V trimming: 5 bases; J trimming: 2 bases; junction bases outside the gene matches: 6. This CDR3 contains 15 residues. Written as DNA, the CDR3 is TGTGCCAGCAGCCTCGGACTAGCGGAAACCTACGAGCAGTACTTC. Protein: CASSLGLAETYEQYF.

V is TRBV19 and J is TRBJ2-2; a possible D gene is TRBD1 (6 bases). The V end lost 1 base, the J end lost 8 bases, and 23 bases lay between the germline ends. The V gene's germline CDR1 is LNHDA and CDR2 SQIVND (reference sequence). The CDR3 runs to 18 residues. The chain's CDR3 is CASSIVRQGFTSRGELFF. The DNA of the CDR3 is TGTGCCAGTAGTATAGTAAGGCAGGGGTTCACCAGCCGAGGGGAGCTGTTTTTT.

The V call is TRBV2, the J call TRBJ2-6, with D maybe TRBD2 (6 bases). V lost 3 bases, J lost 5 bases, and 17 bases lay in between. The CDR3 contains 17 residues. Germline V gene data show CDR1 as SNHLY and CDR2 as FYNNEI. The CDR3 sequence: CASSEISGFRRANVLTF. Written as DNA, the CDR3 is TGTGCCAGCAGTGAGATTAGCGGTTTCAGGAGGGCCAACGTCCTGACTTTC.

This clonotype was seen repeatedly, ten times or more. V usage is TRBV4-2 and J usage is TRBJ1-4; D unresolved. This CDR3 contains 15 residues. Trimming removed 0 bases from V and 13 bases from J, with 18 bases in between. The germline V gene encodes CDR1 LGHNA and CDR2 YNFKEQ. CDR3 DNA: TGTGCCAGCAGCCAAGAACGAGGCCCGCCAAGGAGACTGTTTTTT. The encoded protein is CASSQERGPPRRLFF.

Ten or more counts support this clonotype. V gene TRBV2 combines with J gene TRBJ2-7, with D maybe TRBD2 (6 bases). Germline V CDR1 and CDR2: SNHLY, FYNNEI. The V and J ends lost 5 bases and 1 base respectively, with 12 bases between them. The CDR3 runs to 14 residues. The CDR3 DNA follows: TGTGCCAGCAGTTGGCCGGGACTTTCCTACGAGCAGTACTTC. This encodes CASSWPGLSYEQYF.

The CDR3, as DNA: TGCGCCAGCAGGGAGGGGGCGCGGGAGACCCAGTACTTC. As protein: CASREGARETQYF. This chain connects TRBV4-1 to TRBJ2-5, with a possible D match to TRBD1 (7 bases). The CDR3 runs 13 residues. Germline CDR1 MGHRA, CDR2 YSYEKL. Between the trimmed V and J ends, which lost 6 bases and 5 bases, there was a span of 13 bases.

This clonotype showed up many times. The CDR3 DNA follows: TGTGCCAGCAGGAGAAAGACCCGCGATGTACGGTACGAGCAGTACTTC. Protein: CASRRKTRDVRYEQYF. The genes are TRBV6-5 and TRBJ2-7; D call uncertain. V lost 6 bases, J lost 4 bases, and 22 bases lay in between. CDR1 and CDR2 (germline): MNHEY, SVGAGI. This CDR3 contains 16 residues.

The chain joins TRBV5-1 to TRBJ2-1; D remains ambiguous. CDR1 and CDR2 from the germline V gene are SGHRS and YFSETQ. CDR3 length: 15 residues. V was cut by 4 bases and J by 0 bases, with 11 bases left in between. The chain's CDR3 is CASSRVSSSYNEQFF. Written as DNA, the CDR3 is TGCGCCAGCAGCCGGGTGAGTAGCTCCTACAATGAGCAGTTCTTC. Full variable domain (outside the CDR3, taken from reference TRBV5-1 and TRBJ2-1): KAGVTQTPRYLIKTRGQQVTLSCSPISGHRSVSWYQQTPGQGLQFLFEYFSETQRNKGNFPGRFSGRQFSNSRSEMNVSTLELGDSALYLCASSRVSSSYNEQFFGPGTRLTVL.

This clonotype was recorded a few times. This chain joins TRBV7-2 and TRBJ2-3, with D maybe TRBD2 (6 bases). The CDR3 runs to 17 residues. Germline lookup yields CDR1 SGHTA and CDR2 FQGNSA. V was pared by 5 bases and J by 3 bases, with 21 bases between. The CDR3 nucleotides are TGTGCCAGCAGCCGACCCAGGAGGGCTTCAGGAACAGATACGCAGTATTTT. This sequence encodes CASSRPRRASGTDTQYF.

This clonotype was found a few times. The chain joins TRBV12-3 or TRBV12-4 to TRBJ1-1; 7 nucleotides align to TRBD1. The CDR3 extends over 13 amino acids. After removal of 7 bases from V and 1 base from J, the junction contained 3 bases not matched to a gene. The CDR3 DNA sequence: TGTGCCAGCATGAGACAGGGGAACACTGAAGCTTTCTTT. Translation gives CASMRQGNTEAFF.

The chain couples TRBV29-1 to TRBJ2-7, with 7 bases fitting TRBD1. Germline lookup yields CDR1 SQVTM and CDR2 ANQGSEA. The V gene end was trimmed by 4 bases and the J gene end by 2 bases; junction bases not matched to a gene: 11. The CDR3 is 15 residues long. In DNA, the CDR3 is TGCAGCGTTGGGTTTGGACAGGCGGTGACCTACGAGCAGTACTTC. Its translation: CSVGFGQAVTYEQYF.

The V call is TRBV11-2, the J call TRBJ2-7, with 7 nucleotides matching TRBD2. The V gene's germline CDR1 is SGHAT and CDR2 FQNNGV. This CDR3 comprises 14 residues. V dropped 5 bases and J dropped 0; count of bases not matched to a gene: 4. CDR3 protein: CASSGRGTSYEQYF. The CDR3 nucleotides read TGTGCCAGCAGCGGGAGGGGAACCTCCTACGAGCAGTACTTC.